This entry concerns a single TCR beta chain. The antigen remains undetermined. Template amounts of approximately 310 ng DNA, tens of thousands of T cell genomes, were employed in unsorted PBMC replicate PCRs. Ten immunoSEQ deep assay plates served to sequence unsorted PBMC DNA. The data were produced by immunoSEQ multiplex PCR, yet TCRdb's version contains in-frame clones alone and is incomplete. The data show some 470,000 clones, 76% seen once. The entry originates in a study of shared clonotypes between healthy human individuals. Findings of the study overall: There were few donors, and this limited the genetic and exposure-history diversity represented.

The CDR3 runs to 15 residues. Looked up from germline, CDR1 is SEHNR and CDR2 is FQNEAQ (reference sequence). Trimming took 3 bases from V and 4 from J, leaving 14 bases between them. The sequence was collected from a woman aged 40 to 49 in good health. Some clones in this sample may be carry-over from other donors' samples. The material sequenced was PBMCs. The chain combines TRBV7-9 with TRBJ2-3; the D gene is possibly TRBD2 (6 bases). In nucleotides, the CDR3 is TGTGCCAGCAGCTTGGGCGGAGGGCGCGCAGATACGCAGTATTTT. It yields the protein CASSLGGGRADTQYF.